This is a list of T cell receptor beta chains from one sample in a study of identical twins. Via MiXCR, TCRdb re-called the 5' RACE reads, giving one row per CDR3 protein. Counted here are some 500,000 distinct CDR3 sequences, 22% occurring once; the ten biggest clones make up around 0.91%. Another study also made use of these data, one on T cells expressing NK-cell markers.

The sequencing sample was made of CD4+ T cells sorted from blood. These receptors were taken from a woman between 18 and 30 years old in good health. CDR3s include the opening cysteine and the closing phenylalanine or tryptophan. Each record gives: CDR3 length, J gene, clone size, D gene, V gene, CDR3 protein, CDR3 DNA. The D gene is left open where the match is weak. The size of a clone is reported for some rows only, either as once, few or many, or as a class for expanded clones.

CDR3 length: 12; J gene: TRBJ2-2; clone size: many; D gene: .; V gene: TRBV5-1; CDR3 protein: CASSLDYGELFF; CDR3 DNA: TGCGCCAGCAGCTTGGACTACGGGGAGCTGTTTTTT
CDR3 length: 16; J gene: TRBJ2-5; clone size: .; D gene: TRBD2; V gene: TRBV20-1; CDR3 protein: CSAGRTSGGAGETQYF; CDR3 DNA: TGCAGTGCTGGCCGAACTAGCGGGGGGGCAGGAGAGACCCAGTACTTC
CDR3 length: 16; J gene: TRBJ2-3; clone size: few; D gene: TRBD2; V gene: TRBV4-3; CDR3 protein: CASSHLAGGPVDTQYF; CDR3 DNA: TGCGCCAGCAGCCACCTAGCGGGAGGGCCGGTAGATACGCAGTATTTT
CDR3 length: 11; J gene: TRBJ2-1; clone size: many; D gene: .; V gene: TRBV12-3/TRBV12-4; CDR3 protein: CASRGKYEQFF; CDR3 DNA: TGTGCCAGCAGAGGAAAGTATGAGCAGTTCTTC
CDR3 length: 18; J gene: TRBJ2-1; clone size: .; D gene: TRBD2; V gene: TRBV6-5; CDR3 protein: CASSYYPGLAGGYNEQFF; CDR3 DNA: TGTGCCAGCAGTTACTACCCCGGACTAGCGGGAGGCTACAATGAGCAGTTCTTC
CDR3 length: 13; J gene: TRBJ2-7; clone size: few; D gene: .; V gene: TRBV12-3/TRBV12-4; CDR3 protein: CASTRVGDPEQYF; CDR3 DNA: TGTGCCAGCACCAGGGTGGGGGATCCCGAGCAGTACTTC
CDR3 length: 13; J gene: TRBJ1-2; clone size: few; D gene: .; V gene: TRBV3-1; CDR3 protein: CASSPRGSVGYTF; CDR3 DNA: TGTGCCAGCAGCCCCCGTGGCTCGGTTGGCTACACCTTC
CDR3 length: 15; J gene: TRBJ2-1; clone size: .; D gene: .; V gene: TRBV6-5; CDR3 protein: CASSHQGRGYNEQFF; CDR3 DNA: TGTGCCAGCAGTCACCAGGGGCGAGGCTACAATGAGCAGTTCTTC
CDR3 length: 15; J gene: TRBJ1-2; clone size: few; D gene: TRBD1; V gene: TRBV4-3; CDR3 protein: CASSQTRTGGPSYTF; CDR3 DNA: TGCGCCAGCAGCCAAACGAGGACAGGGGGCCCGAGCTACACCTTC
CDR3 length: 13; J gene: TRBJ1-3; clone size: few; D gene: .; V gene: TRBV10-3; CDR3 protein: CAISGSSGNTIYF; CDR3 DNA: TGTGCCATCAGTGGGAGCTCTGGAAACACCATATATTTT
CDR3 length: 13; J gene: TRBJ2-7; clone size: .; D gene: TRBD1; V gene: TRBV2; CDR3 protein: CASSDLTGGEQYF; CDR3 DNA: TGTGCCAGCAGTGATCTGACAGGGGGGGAGCAGTACTTC
CDR3 length: 16; J gene: TRBJ1-3; clone size: .; D gene: TRBD1; V gene: TRBV6-1; CDR3 protein: CASSRQGALSGNTIYF; CDR3 DNA: TGTGCCAGCAGTCGACAGGGCGCCCTCTCTGGAAACACCATATATTTT
CDR3 length: 15; J gene: TRBJ1-1; clone size: .; D gene: .; V gene: TRBV5-5; CDR3 protein: CASSGDRGPNTEAFF; CDR3 DNA: TGTGCCAGCAGCGGGGACCGGGGTCCGAACACTGAAGCTTTCTTT
CDR3 length: 15; J gene: TRBJ2-5; clone size: few; D gene: TRBD2; V gene: TRBV7-2; CDR3 protein: CASTTTSGSWETQYF; CDR3 DNA: TGTGCCAGCACCACTACTAGCGGGAGCTGGGAGACCCAGTACTTC
CDR3 length: 17; J gene: TRBJ2-7; clone size: few; D gene: .; V gene: TRBV7-2; CDR3 protein: CASSHKEGLARSYEQYF; CDR3 DNA: TGTGCCAGCAGCCATAAAGAAGGACTGGCGAGATCCTACGAGCAGTACTTC
CDR3 length: 14; J gene: TRBJ1-1; clone size: .; D gene: .; V gene: TRBV20-1; CDR3 protein: CSARDPVMNTEAFF; CDR3 DNA: TGCAGTGCTAGAGATCCGGTCATGAACACTGAAGCTTTCTTT
CDR3 length: 14; J gene: TRBJ2-1; clone size: few; D gene: TRBD2; V gene: TRBV6-5; CDR3 protein: CASSLYAGDNEQFF; CDR3 DNA: TGTGCCAGCAGTTTATACGCGGGAGACAATGAGCAGTTCTTC
CDR3 length: 14; J gene: TRBJ1-1; clone size: .; D gene: .; V gene: TRBV10-3; CDR3 protein: CAISLGPLGAEAFF; CDR3 DNA: TGTGCCATCAGTCTAGGGCCCCTTGGGGCTGAAGCTTTCTTT
CDR3 length: 13; J gene: TRBJ2-1; clone size: .; D gene: .; V gene: TRBV7-9; CDR3 protein: CASSFRANNEQFF; CDR3 DNA: TGTGCCAGCAGCTTTAGAGCGAACAATGAGCAGTTCTTC
CDR3 length: 17; J gene: TRBJ2-4; clone size: .; D gene: TRBD2; V gene: TRBV7-3; CDR3 protein: CASSLSSSGIAKNIQYF; CDR3 DNA: TGTGCCAGCAGCTTATCATCTAGCGGGATAGCCAAAAACATTCAGTACTTC
CDR3 length: 12; J gene: TRBJ1-1; clone size: .; D gene: .; V gene: TRBV29-1; CDR3 protein: CSVMVVGTEAFF; CDR3 DNA: TGCAGCGTAATGGTTGTAGGCACTGAAGCTTTCTTT
CDR3 length: 13; J gene: TRBJ1-1; clone size: many; D gene: .; V gene: TRBV9; CDR3 protein: CASSAGGRTEAFF; CDR3 DNA: TGTGCCAGCAGCGCCGGTGGGAGAACTGAAGCTTTCTTT
CDR3 length: 15; J gene: TRBJ2-5; clone size: .; D gene: TRBD1; V gene: TRBV27; CDR3 protein: CASSLGTGPVVDQYF; CDR3 DNA: TGTGCCAGCAGTCTAGGGACAGGTCCTGTTGTGGACCAGTACTTC
CDR3 length: 15; J gene: TRBJ1-5; clone size: few; D gene: .; V gene: TRBV3-1; CDR3 protein: CASSQDPRSNQPQHF; CDR3 DNA: TGTGCCAGCAGCCAAGACCCAAGGAGCAATCAGCCCCAGCATTTT
CDR3 length: 13; J gene: TRBJ1-2; clone size: few; D gene: .; V gene: TRBV10-3; CDR3 protein: CAISPQGKGGYTF; CDR3 DNA: TGTGCCATCAGTCCACAGGGTAAAGGAGGCTACACCTTC
CDR3 length: 11; J gene: TRBJ1-1; clone size: once; D gene: .; V gene: TRBV3-1; CDR3 protein: CAPGGGTEAFF; CDR3 DNA: TGTGCCCCGGGAGGGGGCACTGAAGCTTTCTTT
CDR3 length: 16; J gene: TRBJ1-2; clone size: .; D gene: .; V gene: TRBV5-4; CDR3 protein: CASSQNTGRSSYGYTF; CDR3 DNA: TGTGCCAGCAGCCAAAATACGGGACGGTCTTCCTATGGCTACACCTTC
CDR3 length: 16; J gene: TRBJ2-3; clone size: few; D gene: TRBD1; V gene: TRBV7-8; CDR3 protein: CASSSPDRSKVKAQYF; CDR3 DNA: TGTGCCAGCAGCTCCCCGGACAGGTCCAAGGTGAAGGCGCAGTATTTT